This T cell receptor (beta chain) was profiled in a study of response to subunit inactivated influenza vaccine. This clonotype appeared a few times. TCRdb re-analysed the RT-PCR reads in MiXCR, keeping a single row per CDR3 protein. Here the sample spans 500,000 or so distinct CDR3 sequences, 10% to 11% being singletons. V was trimmed by 2 bases and J by 13 bases, leaving 11 bases between them. Germline V lookup: CDR1 DFQATT, CDR2 SNEGSKA (reference sequence). The CDR3 sequence is 10 residues long. The origin of this receptor is a man between 50 and 59 years old who received an inactivated influenza vaccine. The sequencing here drew on PBMCs from blood, taken 35 to 45 days after vaccination. The J gene is TRBJ1-2, the V gene TRBV20-1; D is unresolved. In DNA form, the CDR3 reads TGCAGTGCTAGACGGGAGGCCGTCACCTTC. Translated, it gives CSARREAVTF.